The following is a TCR beta chain sequence with its context. What it recognizes is unknown. 13 Jbeta primers and 60 Vbeta primers were used for the PCR. The repertoire was sequenced with immunoSEQ multiplex PCR; TCRdb's copy has only in-frame clones and lacks some. The data contain 200,000 or so clones, 70% to 80% of them singletons. The data stem from a study of cytomegalovirus exposure and HLA in healthy donors. CDR3 length equals 16 residues. Germline lookup yields CDR1 MNHNS and CDR2 SASEGT. With V trimmed by 1 base and J by 2 bases, 5 bases remained unmatched. Study findings and constraints: The authors later linked a missense DCLRE1C variant to TCR beta V- and J-gene trimming.

This TCR derives from a male donor in good health and CMV-seropositive. V gene TRBV6-1 combines with J gene TRBJ2-1; 7 bases match TRBD1. The sample consisted of PBMCs. The CDR3 loop is CASSEGRQGTYNEQFF. The DNA of the CDR3 is TGTGCCAGCAGTGAAGGTAGACAGGGCACCTACAATGAGCAGTTCTTC.